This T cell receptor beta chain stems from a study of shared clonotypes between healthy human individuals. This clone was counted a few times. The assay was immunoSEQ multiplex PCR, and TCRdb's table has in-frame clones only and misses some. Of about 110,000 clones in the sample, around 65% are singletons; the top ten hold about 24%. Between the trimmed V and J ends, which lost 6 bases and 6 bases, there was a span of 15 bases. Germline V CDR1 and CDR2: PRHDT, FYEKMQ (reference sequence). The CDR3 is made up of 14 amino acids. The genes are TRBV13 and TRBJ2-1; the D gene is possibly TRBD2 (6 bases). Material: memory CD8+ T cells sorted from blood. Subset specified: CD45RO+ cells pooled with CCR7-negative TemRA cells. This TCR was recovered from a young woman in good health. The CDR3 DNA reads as TGTGCCAGCAGGCCCGGGACTGGGGGCAATGAGCAGTTCTTC. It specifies CASRPGTGGNEQFF. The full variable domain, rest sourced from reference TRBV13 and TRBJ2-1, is AAGVIQSPRHLIKEKRETATLKCYPIPRHDTVYWYQQGPGQDPQFLISFYEKMQSDKGSIPDRFSAQQFSDYHSELNMSSLELGDSALYFCASRPGTGGNEQFFGPGTRLTVL.